This T cell receptor (beta chain) came from a study of CD8+CD57+ T cells in acquired aplastic anemia. Researchers used genomic DNA as the template to profile TCR beta VDJ and CDR3. MiXCR, run by TCRdb on the reads, gives a single entry per CDR3 protein. In the table there are roughly 180,000 distinct CDR3 sequences, about 47% of which are singletons. Germline CDR1 and CDR2: SGHTA and FQGTGA. Between the trimmed V and J ends, which lost 5 bases and 6 bases, there was a span of 23 bases. There are 16 residues in the CDR3. Sequencing used sorted CD4+, CD8+, or CD8+CD57+ T cells (not recorded which) from PBMCs. This receptor was obtained from a human donor in good health. This sequence joins TRBV7-3 and TRBJ2-7, with a possible D match to TRBD1 (6 bases). The CDR3 region is CASSPPGEWGRVEQYF. The CDR3 DNA reads TGTGCCAGCAGCCCGCCTGGAGAGTGGGGGCGGGTCGAGCAGTACTTC.